This TCR beta chain comes out of a study of blood T cells in healthy people across ages. On the study more broadly: Per two T cells, template switching captured roughly one barcoded beta molecule.

The authors ran a second PCR of about 6 to 11 cycles using a sample-barcoded 5' primer and a J-beta primer mix. One entry per CDR3 protein, called by TCRdb with MiXCR from the 5' RACE reads. The table lists over 1.5 million distinct CDR3 sequences, roughly 52% of them singletons, with 2.1% in the top ten. Healthy Caucasians from Russia aged about 6 to 100 served as donors. The germline gives CDR1 SGHTA, CDR2 FQGNSA. This CDR3 has 13 amino acids. V was trimmed by 1 base and J by 6 bases, leaving 9 bases between them. This clonotype was counted only a few times. Material: blood. This chain connects TRBV7-2 to TRBJ2-5; D is unresolved. The receptor's source is a woman in her thirties or forties in good health. The CDR3 sequence: CASSLERRKTQYF. The DNA for the CDR3 is TGTGCCAGCAGCTTAGAAAGGCGGAAGACCCAGTACTTC.